This TCR beta chain was identified in a study of blood T cell repertoires in COVID-19 (dated by TCRdb to the early 2020s). As for the study more broadly: Samples covering the acute and convalescent phases of COVID-19 were provided by collaborators in the United States, Italy and Spain. The prospective study material was composed of cDNA or gDNA derived from T cells, B-cell-depleted T cells, or PBMCs. The dataset comprised deeply sampled blood TCRbeta repertoires from subjects exposed to, actively infected with, or recovered from COVID-19. A freely available public database, intended as a resource for researchers studying the immune response to SARS-CoV-2, is where the repertoires were released. Samples were obtained from the ongoing ImmuneRACE study (first 160 participants) and from some 1,300 subjects provided by 6 global collaborators. Nearly every sample came with metadata listing a de-identified subject ID, COVID-19 status, age in years and sex. Where available, HLA class I and class II types were taken from metadata supplied by the sample provider and were not determined by assay-based typing. Study-level results and caveats: The quantity of clinical and demographic metadata differed by source and by participant and was supplied without curation.

Note on this clone: No antigen is known for it. Base qualities are not at hand, and no much larger clone is one base apart.

TCRbeta CDR3 regions were amplified from genomic DNA using the immunoSEQ Assay, a bias-controlled multiplex PCR. The original methods were these. The number of nucleated cells in each sample was estimated from the amplification of reference gene primers within the assay. To quantify the absolute abundance of each unique TCRbeta CDR3 rearrangement, sequence reads were collapsed and filtered. For each sample, productive Simpson clonality was calculated as the square root of Simpson's diversity index across productive rearrangements. TCRdb took over this immuneACCESS table, retaining in-frame rearrangements with V and J assigned. Such tables are incomplete; in checked studies, under half of the missing clones stem from an unresolved V gene, and the remainder is unexplained. From that table come the V and J calls and clone size; the DNA was used to work out D and trimming. Across this sample there are tens of thousands of clones, with around 90% seen only once. The top ten clones comprise around an eighth of the sample.

CDR1 and CDR2 were assigned from the germline V gene as WSHSY and SAAADI. At the junction V is shortened by 2 bases and J by 3 bases, with 24 bases in between. The CDR3 runs 19 amino acids, cysteine and phenylalanine included. Just the 57-base CDR3 DNA is kept, in frame starting at base 1. Collaborating institutions collected whole blood in K2EDTA tubes following their own protocols. For TCRbeta analysis, collaborator samples were shipped as frozen whole blood, as isolated PBMCs, or as DNA extracted from either sample type. The TCR sequence derives from a human donor with active COVID-19. The donor label of this sample is uncertain. Sequenced sample: peripheral blood. The sequence is built from TRBV10-2 and TRBJ2-3; the D gene is not confidently resolved. The CDR3 protein: CASSEVRLLTSLGTDTQYF. The DNA sequence reads TGCGCCAGCAGTGAGGTTCGGCTGCTTACCTCCCTAGGTACAGATACGCAGTATTTT.